The clone carrying this T cell receptor (beta chain) was counted only a few times. Antigen unknown. These data are taken from a study of T-cell reconstitution after alpha-beta-depleted transplantation in children. Study-level results: Several hundred expanded graft clones reportedly gave rise to the alpha-beta T cells present about two months after transplant. Newly made T cells mostly supplied T-cell counts and diversity one year after transplant.

It was with unique molecular identifiers that the TCRbeta library was prepared. TCRdb independently ran MiXCR on the PCR reads; one entry per CDR3 protein. The table has 550,000 to 800,000 distinct CDR3 sequences, around 13% seen once. Sequencing was performed on PBMCs, taken before TCRalphabeta/CD19-depleted stem cell transplant. The sequence was collected from a girl aged 2 to 10 with congenital amegakaryocytic thrombocytopenia, due to receive a stem cell transplant.

As DNA, the CDR3 is TGTGCCAGCAGCACAATAGCGGGAGGCCCAATCTACAATGAGCAGTTCTTC. Translating gives CASSTIAGGPIYNEQFF. The genes are TRBV7-9 and TRBJ2-1, with 10 bases fitting TRBD2. The CDR3 has 17 residues. V dropped 5 bases and J dropped 3; count of bases not matched to a gene: 10. CDR1 is SEHNR, CDR2 FQNEAQ, per germline (reference sequence).